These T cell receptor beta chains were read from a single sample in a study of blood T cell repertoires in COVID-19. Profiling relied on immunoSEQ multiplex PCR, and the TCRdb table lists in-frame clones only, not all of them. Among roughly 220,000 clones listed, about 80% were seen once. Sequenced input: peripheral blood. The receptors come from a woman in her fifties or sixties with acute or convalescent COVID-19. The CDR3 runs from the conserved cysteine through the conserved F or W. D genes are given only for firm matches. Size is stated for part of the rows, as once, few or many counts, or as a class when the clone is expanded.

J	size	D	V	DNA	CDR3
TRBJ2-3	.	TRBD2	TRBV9	TGTGCCAGCAGCGCAGGCGGGGGAGATACGCAGTATTTT	CASSAGGGDTQYF
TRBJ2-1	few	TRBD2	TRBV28	TGTGCCAGCAGAGAGATGGCGGGGGGTAGGAATGAGCAGTTCTTC	CASREMAGGRNEQFF
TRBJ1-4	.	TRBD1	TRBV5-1	TGCGCCAGCAGCACGGGACAGGGAAATGAAAAACTGTTTTTT	CASSTGQGNEKLFF
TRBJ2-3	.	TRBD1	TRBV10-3	TGTGCCATCAGGGACAGGGTTTCGGTTCGGGCAGATACGCAGTATTTT	CAIRDRVSVRADTQYF
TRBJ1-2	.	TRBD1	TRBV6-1	TGTGCCAGCAGTGAAGTCTTTGGGACAGGGTATGGCTACACCTTC	CASSEVFGTGYGYTF
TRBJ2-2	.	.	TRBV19	TGTGCCAGTAGTATCCGAGGACAAATCACCGGGGAGCTGTTTTTT	CASSIRGQITGELFF
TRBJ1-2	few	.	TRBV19	TGTGCCAGTAGTATAGAAGGGTTAGGGGCGGATTCGAACTATGGCTACACCTTC	CASSIEGLGADSNYGYTF
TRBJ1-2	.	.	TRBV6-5	TGTGCCAGCAGTAGAAGGACAGCAACTAACTATGGCTACACCTTC	CASSRRTATNYGYTF
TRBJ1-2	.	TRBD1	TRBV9	TGTGCCAGCAGCGCCCGGGACAGGAAGGAATTTAACTATGGCTACACCTTC	CASSARDRKEFNYGYTF
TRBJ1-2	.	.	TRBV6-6	TGTGCCAGCAGCGACTCGGGACAAAAATCCGGCTACACCTTC	CASSDSGQKSGYTF
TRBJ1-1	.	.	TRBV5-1	TGCGCCAGCAGCTTGGACGGGTACACTGAAGCTTTCTTT	CASSLDGYTEAFF
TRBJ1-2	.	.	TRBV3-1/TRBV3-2	TGTGCCAGCAGCCGAAAGGCCGGGACAATCTATGGCTACACCTTC	CASSRKAGTIYGYTF
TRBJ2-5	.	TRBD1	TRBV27	TGTGCCAGCAGCCGGGACAGGGGAGGGGGAGGGACCCAGTACTTC	CASSRDRGGGGTQYF
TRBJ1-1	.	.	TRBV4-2	TGTGCCAGCAGCCAAGACCTCCGCGGAGGTAACACTGAAGCTTTCTTT	CASSQDLRGGNTEAFF
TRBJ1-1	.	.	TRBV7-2	TGTGCCAGCAGCTTAGTCCCCTCGGGGATGAACACTGAAGCTTTCTTT	CASSLVPSGMNTEAFF
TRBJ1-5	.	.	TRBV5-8	TGTGCCAGCAGCATCCGAGGTCCGGGCAATCAGCCCCAGCATTTT	CASSIRGPGNQPQHF
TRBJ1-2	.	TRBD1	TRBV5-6	TGTGCCAGCAGCTTATCGGGACAGTATGGCTACACCTTC	CASSLSGQYGYTF
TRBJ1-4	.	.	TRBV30	TGTGCCTGGAGTGTACGGTTGAGGGAAAAACTGTTTTTT	CAWSVRLREKLFF
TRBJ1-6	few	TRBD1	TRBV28	TGTGCCAGCAGATCTAATAAGGGGACAGGAAATTCACCCCTCCACTTT	CASRSNKGTGNSPLHF
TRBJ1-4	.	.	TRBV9	TGTGCCAGCAGCGTGGCTCCGCGGGGGGAAAAACTGTTTTTT	CASSVAPRGEKLFF
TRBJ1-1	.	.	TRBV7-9	TGTGCCAGCAGCTTCGGAGTGGAGAACGCTGAAGCTTTCTTT	CASSFGVENAEAFF
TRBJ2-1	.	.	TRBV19	TGTGCCAGTAGTATAGCCCTTACAGGGCGGAATGAGCAGTTCTTC	CASSIALTGRNEQFF
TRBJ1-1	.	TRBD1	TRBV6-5	TGTGCCAGCAGTTACCGGGGGACAGGGGGGAACACTGAAGCTTTCTTT	CASSYRGTGGNTEAFF
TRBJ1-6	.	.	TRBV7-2	TGTGCCAGCAGTCTCGGACAGCCGGCCTTGCGTTCACCCCTCCACTTT	CASSLGQPALRSPLHF
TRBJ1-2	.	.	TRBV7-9	TGTGCCAGCAGCTTGGAGACAGGCGGCGACTATGGCTACACCTTC	CASSLETGGDYGYTF
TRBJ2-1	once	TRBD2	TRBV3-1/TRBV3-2	TGTGCCAGCAGCCAGGTTTCCCGACTAGCGATTAATGAGCAGTTCTTC	CASSQVSRLAINEQFF
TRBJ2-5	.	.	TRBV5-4	TGTGCCAGCAGCTTGGGCCGGGGTCTTGAGGGGACCCAGTACTTC	CASSLGRGLEGTQYF
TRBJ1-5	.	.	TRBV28	TGTGCCAGCGGCCATCCCAGGGTTAGCAATCAGCCCCAGCATTTT	CASGHPRVSNQPQHF
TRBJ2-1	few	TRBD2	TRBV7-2	TGTGCCAGCAGCTTTATAGCGGGGGCAAACTACAATGAGCAGTTCTTC	CASSFIAGANYNEQFF
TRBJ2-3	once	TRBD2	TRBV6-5	TGTGCCAGCAGTAGGACTAGCGGGTTCACAGATACGCAGTATTTT	CASSRTSGFTDTQYF
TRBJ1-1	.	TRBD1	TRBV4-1	TGCGCCAGCAGCCAAGGACAGGGGAAAGGGAACACTGAAGCTTTCTTT	CASSQGQGKGNTEAFF
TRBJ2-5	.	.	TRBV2	TGTGCCAGCAGTCGACAGGCCGAGGAGACCCAGTACTTC	CASSRQAEETQYF
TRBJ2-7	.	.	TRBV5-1	TGCGCCAGCAGCTTGGGGCAGGGAAGCGAGCAGTACTTC	CASSLGQGSEQYF
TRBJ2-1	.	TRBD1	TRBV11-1	TGTGCCAGCAGCTTTGAGACAGGGGCTTACAATGAGCAGTTCTTC	CASSFETGAYNEQFF
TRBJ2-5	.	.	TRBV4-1	TGCGCCAGCAGCCAACAAGGGCGGGGACCCCAAGAGACCCAGTACTTC	CASSQQGRGPQETQYF
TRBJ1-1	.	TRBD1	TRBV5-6	TGTGCCAGCAGCTCAACAGGGGGCTGGATTGAAGCTTTCTTT	CASSSTGGWIEAFF
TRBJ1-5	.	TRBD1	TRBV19	TGTGCCAGTAGGGAGACAGGGCCTTTTCAGCCCCAGCATTTT	CASRETGPFQPQHF
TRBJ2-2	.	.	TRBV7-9	TGTGCCAGCAGCTTAGCGGAGGTAGCGGGGGAGCTGTTTTTT	CASSLAEVAGELFF
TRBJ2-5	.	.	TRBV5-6	TGTGCCAGCAGCTGGAGGGCAGGGCAAGAGACCCAGTACTTC	CASSWRAGQETQYF
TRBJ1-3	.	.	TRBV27	TGTGCCAGCAGCCGCACAGGGTTAACTTCTGGAAACACCATATATTTT	CASSRTGLTSGNTIYF